This is a list of T cell receptor beta chains from one sample in a study of blood T cell repertoires in COVID-19. This table comes from immunoSEQ multiplex PCR, and its TCRdb copy is limited to in-frame clones, with some not included. The sample has under 30,000 clones, roughly 94% seen once. Sample: peripheral blood. The receptors come from a human donor with active COVID-19. The donor label of this sample is uncertain. The CDR3 runs from the conserved cysteine through the conserved F or W. The D gene is left open where the match is weak. Part of the rows lack a size; the others show once, few, many or a class for expanded clones.

TRBV18	TRBJ1-5	NA	TRBD1	TGTGCCAGCTCACTCAGACAGGGGGCTGAGCAGCCCCAGCATTTT	CASSLRQGAEQPQHF
TRBV5-1	TRBJ1-4	once	TRBD1	TGCGCCAGCAGCTCTGGGACAGGGGGGAGTGAAAAACTGTTTTTT	CASSSGTGGSEKLFF
TRBV27	TRBJ2-2	NA	TRBD1	TGTGCCAGCAGTTTGGGACAGACTTATACCGGGGAGCTGTTTTTT	CASSLGQTYTGELFF
TRBV11-1	TRBJ2-2	NA	TRBD2	TGTGCCAGCAGCTTAGCCCTGGGACTAGCGGGAGGTACCGGGGAGCTGTTTTTT	CASSLALGLAGGTGELFF
TRBV12-3/TRBV12-4	TRBJ2-3	NA	NA	TGTGCCAGCACCCCGGGGGACACAGATACGCAGTATTTT	CASTPGDTDTQYF
TRBV6-5	TRBJ2-3	NA	NA	TGTGCCAGCAGTTCCTCTAGCGCCGGCACAGATACGCAGTATTTT	CASSSSSAGTDTQYF
TRBV7-8	TRBJ2-3	NA	TRBD2	TGTGCCAGCAGTTCGCCGGGGACTAGCGGGAGAATTTCCACAGATACGCAGTATTTT	CASSSPGTSGRISTDTQYF
TRBV10-3	TRBJ2-3	NA	TRBD1	TGTGCCATCAGTCCGGGACAGGGGGCCGGCGGTACAGATACGCAGTATTTT	CAISPGQGAGGTDTQYF
TRBV6-5	TRBJ2-6	NA	NA	TGTGCCAGCAGTTACAGGGGTTCTGGGGCCAACGTCCTGACTTTC	CASSYRGSGANVLTF
TRBV19	TRBJ1-1	NA	NA	TGTGCCAGTAGTATGGGGAGACAGGTTGGGGCTATGAACACTGAAGCTTTCTTT	CASSMGRQVGAMNTEAFF
TRBV30	TRBJ2-1	NA	TRBD1	TGTGCCTGGAGTGTAATCACAGGGGATCGTGAGCAGTTCTTC	CAWSVITGDREQFF
TRBV6-2/TRBV6-3	TRBJ2-5	NA	NA	TGTGCCAGCAGTTACGCGCCTATCCCGTACCAAGAGACCCAGTACTTC	CASSYAPIPYQETQYF
TRBV27	TRBJ1-4	NA	NA	TGTGCCAGCAGTTATCAGGATGAAAAACTGTTTTTT	CASSYQDEKLFF
TRBV11-2	TRBJ2-1	NA	TRBD2	TGTGCCAGCAGCTTCAGCGGGAGAGACAATGAGCAGTTCTTC	CASSFSGRDNEQFF
TRBV7-6	TRBJ2-7	NA	NA	TGTGCCAGCAGCTCCCGACTTTCCGGCAGGGTTCACGAGCAGTACTTC	CASSSRLSGRVHEQYF
TRBV21-1	TRBJ1-3	NA	NA	TGTGCCAGCAGCCGACCCGGTTTTTGGACCGGGGTACACACCATATATTTT	CASSRPGFWTGVHTIYF
TRBV30	TRBJ1-2	NA	NA	TGTGCCTGGTGGCTACTGAACAGGTTAGATCATGGCTACACCTTC	CAWWLLNRLDHGYTF
TRBV19	TRBJ1-1	NA	NA	TGTGCCAGTAGTACAAGAACAGGGATGAACACTGAAGCTTTCTTT	CASSTRTGMNTEAFF
TRBV5-1	TRBJ2-3	NA	NA	TGCGCCAGCAGCCCCGGTGCTAGCACAGATACGCAGTATTTT	CASSPGASTDTQYF
TRBV5-8	TRBJ1-1	NA	NA	TGTGCCAGCAGCTTGGTGGGGCCGCCTGAAGCTTTCTTT	CASSLVGPPEAFF
TRBV27	TRBJ2-7	NA	NA	TGTGCCAGCAGTTTCCGACAATGGTCCTACGAGCAGTACTTC	CASSFRQWSYEQYF
TRBV19	TRBJ1-5	NA	NA	TGTGCCAGTAAAGAAGGAGGACAGCCCCAGCATTTT	CASKEGGQPQHF
TRBV5-1	TRBJ2-7	NA	NA	TGCGCCAGCAGCGCTTACAGGGCTTCCTACGAGCAGTACTTC	CASSAYRASYEQYF
TRBV5-1	TRBJ1-1	NA	NA	TGCGCCAGCAGCTTGGATATCAGACTTGAAGCTTTCTTT	CASSLDIRLEAFF
TRBV7-8	TRBJ2-7	NA	NA	TGTGCCAGCAGCTTAGTGGCGGGGCAGTACTTC	CASSLVAGQYF
TRBV4-2	TRBJ1-3	NA	NA	TGTGCCAGCAGCCAAGAAATCTACTCTGGAAACACCATATATTTT	CASSQEIYSGNTIYF
TRBV7-8	TRBJ2-7	NA	NA	TGTGTCAGCAGCTTTAAGCTCTCCTCCTACGAGCAGTACTTC	CVSSFKLSSYEQYF
TRBV7-2	TRBJ1-2	few	TRBD1	TGTGCCAGCAGCTTAGCCCACAGGGGAGGAAACTATGGCTACACCTTC	CASSLAHRGGNYGYTF
TRBV6-6	TRBJ1-5	NA	TRBD1	TGTGCCAGCAGCCCCGGGACAGGGACCAATCAGCCCCAGCATTTT	CASSPGTGTNQPQHF
TRBV18	TRBJ2-7	NA	TRBD1	TGTGCCAGCTCACTCGGGACAGTCTCCTACGAGCAGTACTTC	CASSLGTVSYEQYF
TRBV15	TRBJ2-7	NA	NA	TGTGCCACCAGCAGAGATGGAGGCGTATACGAGCAGTACTTC	CATSRDGGVYEQYF
TRBV18	TRBJ2-3	NA	NA	TGTGCCAGCTCACCACGGGAGCAATCAGATACGCAGTATTTT	CASSPREQSDTQYF
TRBV19	TRBJ2-1	NA	TRBD2	TGTGCCAGTAGTATAGATTCGACTAGCGGGTACAATGAGCAGTTCTTC	CASSIDSTSGYNEQFF
TRBV2	TRBJ2-7	NA	TRBD1	TGTGCCAGCAGTGAAGAGGGCAGGGGGCTATACGAGCAGTACTTC	CASSEEGRGLYEQYF
TRBV6-4	TRBJ2-1	NA	TRBD2	TGTGCCAGCAGTGAGTCTGTCGCGGGGGTCTACAATGAGCAGTTCTTC	CASSESVAGVYNEQFF
TRBV5-4	TRBJ2-2	NA	TRBD1	TGTGCCAGCAGTAGACAGGGGGCGTTGAACACCGGGGAGCTGTTTTTT	CASSRQGALNTGELFF
TRBV3-1/TRBV3-2	TRBJ1-1	once	TRBD1	TGTGCCAGCAGCCATGAAGACAGGGGGCGAACTTTCTTT	CASSHEDRGRTFF
TRBV6-5	TRBJ2-7	NA	NA	TGTGCCAGCAGTCCGCGCTCACAGGTCTACGAGCAGTACTTC	CASSPRSQVYEQYF
TRBV5-1	TRBJ1-4	NA	NA	TGCGCCAGCAGCTTGGCTAGCTCATCTAATGAAAAACTGTTTTTT	CASSLASSSNEKLFF
TRBV30	TRBJ2-5	NA	TRBD2	TGTGCCTGGGGCCGAGGGAGCGGGGTCCAAGAGACCCAGTACTTC	CAWGRGSGVQETQYF
TRBV7-6	TRBJ2-1	NA	NA	TGTGCCAGCAGCTTAAATCTAGTGAGCGCCGGGAGCAATGAGCAGTTCTTC	CASSLNLVSAGSNEQFF
TRBV7-9	TRBJ1-6	NA	TRBD1	TGTGCCAGCAGCTTAGCGTCGACAGGGGGCAATTCACCCCTCCACTTT	CASSLASTGGNSPLHF
TRBV3-1/TRBV3-2	TRBJ1-1	NA	NA	TGTGCCAGCGCACAGCAGAACACTGAAGCTTTCTTT	CASAQQNTEAFF
TRBV5-4	TRBJ1-2	NA	NA	TGTGCCAGCAGTTCCCCGTCCGACTATGGCTACACCTTC	CASSSPSDYGYTF
TRBV5-4	TRBJ2-7	NA	TRBD1	TGTGCCAGCAGCTTAAAACAGGGGGGCGAGCAGTACTTC	CASSLKQGGEQYF